Listed below are T cell receptor beta chains from one sample, sequenced in a study of blood T cell repertoires in COVID-19. Profiled with immunoSEQ multiplex PCR; TCRdb holds only in-frame clones, not every one. The profile shows approximately 50,000 clones, about 91% of them singletons. The sequenced material came from peripheral blood. All receptors derive from a man between 45 and 60 years old with active COVID-19. CDR3s include the opening cysteine and the closing phenylalanine or tryptophan. Each record gives: V gene, clone size, J gene, D gene, CDR3 protein, CDR3 DNA. D genes are given only for firm matches. Rows may omit the clone size; those that give it use once, few, many or a size class.

>TRBV7-2|.|TRBJ1-2|.
CASSPNTGSYGYTF
TGTGCCAGCAGCCCCAACACAGGGAGCTATGGCTACACCTTC
>TRBV18|.|TRBJ2-7|.
CASSHGQNYEQYF
TGTGCCAGCTCACATGGACAGAACTACGAGCAGTACTTC
>TRBV10-3|.|TRBJ2-7|TRBD1
CAIAGTAYEQYF
TGTGCCATCGCCGGGACAGCTTACGAGCAGTACTTC
>TRBV3-1/TRBV3-2|.|TRBJ1-2|TRBD1
CASSQGGQERYGYTF
TGTGCCAGCAGCCAAGGAGGACAGGAGAGATATGGCTACACCTTC
>TRBV11-3|.|TRBJ2-1|.
CASSFGSGDVGVF
.
>TRBV6-5|.|TRBJ2-7|TRBD1
CASSRDRAYEQYF
TGTGCCAGCAGCCGCGACAGGGCCTACGAGCAGTACTTC
>TRBV7-6|once|TRBJ2-7|TRBD2
CASSLAGAYEQYF
TGTGCCAGCAGCCTAGCGGGAGCCTACGAGCAGTACTTC
>TRBV7-8|.|TRBJ1-2|.
CASSFLLGELCGYTF
TGTGCCAGCAGCTTTTTACTTGGTGAGTTGTGCGGCTACACCTTC
>TRBV9|.|TRBJ2-3|.
CASSVAQFSTQYF
TGTGCCAGCAGCGTAGCCCAGTTCAGTACGCAGTATTTT
>TRBV15|.|TRBJ2-2|.
CATILNRGTGELFF
TGTGCCACCATCCTAAATCGTGGCACCGGGGAGCTGTTTTTT
>TRBV12-3/TRBV12-4|.|TRBJ2-5|.
CASSLLEETQYF
TGTGCCAGCAGTTTACTCGAAGAGACCCAGTACTTC
>TRBV5-1|.|TRBJ2-7|.
CASTKQGTYEQYF
TGCGCCAGCACCAAACAGGGCACCTACGAGCAGTACTTC
>TRBV19|.|TRBJ1-3|.
CATSTMSGNTIYF
TGTGCCACTTCTACGATGAGTGGAAACACCATATATTTT
>TRBV4-1|.|TRBJ2-5|.
CASSQDEWSGSQETQYF
TGCGCCAGCAGCCAAGATGAGTGGAGTGGCTCCCAAGAGACCCAGTACTTC
>TRBV7-9|.|TRBJ1-2|.
CASSLELPDYGYTF
TGTGCCAGCAGCTTAGAACTTCCTGACTATGGCTACACCTTC
>TRBV2|.|TRBJ1-5|TRBD1
CASRDRGGQPQHF
TGTGCCAGCAGGGACAGGGGGGGTCAGCCCCAGCATTTT
>TRBV3-1/TRBV3-2|.|TRBJ2-5|.
CASSQELSGTPPLETQYF
TGTGCCAGCAGCCAAGAGTTGTCCGGTACTCCCCCGCTTGAGACCCAGTACTTC
>TRBV7-9|.|TRBJ1-5|TRBD1
CASSPGQGDQPQHF
TGTGCCAGCAGCCCGGGACAGGGCGATCAGCCCCAGCATTTT
>TRBV10-3|.|TRBJ1-1|TRBD1
CAISDPQGLGTEAFF
TGTGCCATCAGTGACCCACAGGGGCTTGGCACTGAAGCTTTCTTT
>TRBV6-5|.|TRBJ1-5|.
CASSLTQTVAQPQHF
TGTGCCAGCAGCCTCACACAGACAGTGGCTCAGCCCCAGCATTTT
>TRBV29-1|.|TRBJ2-7|TRBD1
CSVSGQGHYEQYF
TGCAGCGTTTCGGGACAGGGGCATTACGAGCAGTACTTC
>TRBV19|.|TRBJ2-1|.
CASSMDYSYNEQFF
TGTGCCAGTAGTATGGACTACTCCTACAATGAGCAGTTCTTC
>TRBV7-2|.|TRBJ2-2|TRBD2
CASSSQAAGVAGELFF
TGTGCCAGCAGCTCACAAGCAGCGGGAGTCGCCGGGGAGCTGTTTTTT
>TRBV2|.|TRBJ2-7|TRBD1
CASRVLWTGSSYEQYF
TGTGCCAGCAGAGTGCTATGGACAGGGAGCTCCTACGAGCAGTACTTC
>TRBV11-2|.|TRBJ2-5|TRBD1
CASSLDRGVHETQYF
TGTGCCAGCAGCTTGGACAGGGGAGTGCACGAGACCCAGTACTTC
>TRBV30|.|TRBJ1-6|.
CAWRPQGSPLHF
TGTGCCTGGAGACCACAGGGCTCACCCCTCCACTTT
>TRBV7-2|.|TRBJ2-3|.
CASSRDYTDTQYF
TGTGCCAGCAGCCGGGATTACACAGATACGCAGTATTTT
>TRBV28|.|TRBJ1-1|.
CASSLFPVKNTEAFF
TGTGCCAGCAGTTTGTTTCCTGTTAAGAACACTGAAGCTTTCTTT
>TRBV12-5|.|TRBJ2-5|TRBD2
CASQGTSTGTQYF
TGTGCTAGTCAGGGGACTAGTACGGGAACCCAGTACTTC
>TRBV27|.|TRBJ2-1|TRBD2
CASSPHSGARKISYNEQFF
TGTGCCAGCAGTCCACATAGCGGGGCACGAAAAATATCCTACAATGAGCAGTTCTTC
>TRBV6-5|.|TRBJ2-3|.
CASSSSKTDTQYF
TGTGCCAGCAGTTCTAGCAAAACAGATACGCAGTATTTT
>TRBV3-1/TRBV3-2|.|TRBJ2-1|TRBD2
CASSQRSAGGEQFF
TGTGCCAGCAGCCAACGGTCCGCGGGAGGTGAGCAGTTCTTC
>TRBV4-1|.|TRBJ2-7|TRBD2
CASSLLAGGGEQYF
TGCGCCAGCAGCCTACTAGCGGGAGGGGGCGAGCAGTACTTC
>TRBV12-3/TRBV12-4|.|TRBJ2-1|TRBD1
CASSLETGDEQFF
TGTGCCAGCAGTTTGGAGACAGGGGATGAGCAGTTCTTC
>TRBV5-1|.|TRBJ2-3|TRBD2
CASMAGGKTDTQYF
TGCGCCAGCATGGCGGGAGGAAAGACAGATACGCAGTATTTT
>TRBV7-6|.|TRBJ1-1|.
CASSPAGGQLNTEAFF
TGTGCCAGCAGCCCGGCGGGAGGGCAGCTGAACACTGAAGCTTTCTTT
>TRBV7-2|.|TRBJ2-7|TRBD1
CASSQGGGQGRSGQYF
TGTGCCAGCAGCCAGGGAGGGGGACAGGGCCGATCCGGGCAGTACTTC
>TRBV9|once|TRBJ1-2|.
CASSASQVWRNGYTF
TGTGCCAGCAGCGCATCACAGGTCTGGCGAAATGGCTACACCTTC
>TRBV6-1|.|TRBJ2-1|.
CASSDEADPLNEQFF
TGTGCCAGCAGTGATGAAGCGGACCCTCTCAATGAGCAGTTCTTC
>TRBV5-1|.|TRBJ2-6|TRBD1
CASKQGPSGANVLTF
TGCGCCAGCAAACAGGGGCCATCTGGGGCCAACGTCCTGACTTTC
>TRBV5-1|.|TRBJ2-5|TRBD1
CASSRAGQGGETQYF
TGCGCCAGCAGCCGGGCCGGACAGGGTGGGGAGACCCAGTACTTC
>TRBV12-3/TRBV12-4|.|TRBJ1-2|.
CATRDVGNYGYTF
TGTGCGACGAGGGATGTGGGGAACTATGGCTACACCTTC